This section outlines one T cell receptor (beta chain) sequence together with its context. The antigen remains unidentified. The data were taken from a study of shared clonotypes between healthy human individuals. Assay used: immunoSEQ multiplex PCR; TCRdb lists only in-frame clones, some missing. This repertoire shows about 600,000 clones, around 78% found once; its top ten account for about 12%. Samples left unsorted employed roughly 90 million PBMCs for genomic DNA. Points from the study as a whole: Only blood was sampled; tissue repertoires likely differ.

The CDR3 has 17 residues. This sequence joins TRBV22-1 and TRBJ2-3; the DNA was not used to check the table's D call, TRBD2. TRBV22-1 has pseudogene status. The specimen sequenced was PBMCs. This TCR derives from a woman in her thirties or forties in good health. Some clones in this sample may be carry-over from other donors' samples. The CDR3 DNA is TGTCCTGGGATGAGCCCATTCGTGTCTACGTCGACAGATACGCAGTATTTT. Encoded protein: CPGMSPFVSTSTDTQYF.